This TCR beta chain was profiled in a study of CXCR3-negative and CXCR3-positive naive CD8 T cells. Looking at the study overall: The libraries together contributed about 135 million TRB reads, each supplying about 1.5 +/- 0.3 million.

Definition of naive CD8+ T cells rested on a CD45RO-CCR7+CD27+CD95- profile. A word on this clonotype: Its antigen is undetermined.

TRB cDNA libraries were made by UMI-labeled 5' RACE. TCRdb reprocessed the 5' RACE reads; each CDR3 protein has one entry and no DNA is given. Its clone listing holds 60,000 to 65,000 distinct CDR3 sequences. The germline gives CDR1 SGDLS, CDR2 YYNGEE. This CDR3 contains 13 residues. Study results and caveats: CXCR3-expressing naive cells carried TRB CDR3s more hydrophobic than those of CXCR3-negative naive cells. It was found that naive subsets had comparable surface CD5, and TCR strength was inferred from TRB CDR3 properties.

Material for sequencing was naive CXCR3+ CD8+ T cells from blood. The subset was: CD45RO-CCR7+CD27+CD95- naive CD8+ T cells expressing CXCR3 (TNR3+). The chain employs TRBV9 and TRBJ1-1. The sequence came from a human donor in good health. Some clones in this sample may be carry-over from other donors' samples. CDR3 residues: CASSGGGYTEAFF.